A selection of T cell receptor beta chains follows, all from one sample in a study of patients and donors after allogeneic stem cell transplantation. Using its own MiXCR run on the RT-PCR reads, TCRdb lists one record per CDR3 protein. The sample contains about a million distinct CDR3 sequences, approximately 18% of which appear only once. The sample taken for sequencing was blood, either unsorted or a sorted T cell fraction (not recorded which). Every receptor here comes from a human donor who was either an allogeneic HSCT recipient or a stem cell or donor lymphocyte infusion donor (not recorded which). It is not recorded whose cells these are; they may come from a transplant donor. CDR3s include the opening cysteine and the closing phenylalanine or tryptophan. D genes are given only for firm matches. The size entry is marked missing in some rows and otherwise reads once, few, many or a size class.

V	J	size	D	CDR3	DNA
TRBV20-1	TRBJ1-2	few	TRBD1	CSALTPRGRDYGYTF	TGCAGTGCCCTAACACCCAGGGGGAGGGACTATGGCTACACCTTC
TRBV5-1	TRBJ1-5	few	TRBD1	CASRLGDRPNQPQHF	TGCGCCAGCCGCCTCGGGGACAGGCCAAATCAGCCCCAGCATTTT
TRBV7-8	TRBJ2-1	.	.	CASSAQRDEQFF	TGTGCCAGCAGCGCGCAGAGGGATGAGCAGTTCTTC
TRBV9	TRBJ1-1	.	.	CASSPRTPGSRAEAFF	TGTGCCAGCAGCCCCCGGACCCCGGGGAGTAGGGCTGAAGCTTTCTTT
TRBV7-3	TRBJ2-3	few	.	CASSGYLGLGTDTQYF	TGTGCCAGCAGCGGGTATTTGGGGCTGGGGACAGATACGCAGTATTTT
TRBV18	TRBJ2-7	.	TRBD1	CASSPDRVSEQYF	TGTGCCAGCTCACCTGACAGGGTGAGCGAGCAGTACTTC
TRBV6-5	TRBJ2-1	few	TRBD1	CASSSQGAIYNEQFF	TGTGCCAGCAGTTCCCAGGGGGCTATCTACAATGAGCAGTTCTTC
TRBV6-1	TRBJ1-2	.	.	CASSEGSAGRDYGYTF	TGTGCCAGCAGTGAAGGATCCGCAGGGCGAGACTATGGCTACACCTTC
TRBV2	TRBJ2-7	once	.	CASSEIQMSSYEQYF	TGTGCCAGCAGTGAGATCCAAATGAGCTCCTACGAGCAGTACTTC
TRBV2	TRBJ2-1	.	.	CASSVVRGGAHNEQFF	TGTGCCAGCAGTGTAGTTCGGGGCGGGGCCCACAATGAGCAGTTCTTC
TRBV6-2/TRBV6-3	TRBJ1-1	many	.	CASARKNTEAFF	TGTGCCAGCGCCCGCAAGAACACTGAAGCTTTCTTT
TRBV28	TRBJ1-1	few	.	CASSPTTQRNTEAFF	TGTGCCAGCAGCCCGACGACTCAACGGAACACTGAAGCTTTCTTT
TRBV27	TRBJ2-7	many	.	CASSGLGGLYEQYF	TGTGCCAGCAGTGGCCTGGGGGGCCTGTACGAGCAGTACTTC
TRBV7-8	TRBJ2-2	few	TRBD2	CASSPSGTPTGELFF	TGTGCCAGCAGCCCTAGCGGGACACCCACCGGGGAGCTGTTTTTT
TRBV5-1	TRBJ1-1	.	TRBD1	CASSLEGAIPEAFF	TGCGCCAGCAGCTTGGAGGGGGCTATCCCTGAAGCTTTCTTT
TRBV20-1	TRBJ1-1	many	.	CSARDPRGNTEAFF	TGCAGTGCTAGAGATCCTCGGGGGAACACTGAAGCTTTCTTT
TRBV5-1	TRBJ1-5	few	.	CASRPDPNQPQHF	TGCGCCAGCAGGCCCGACCCGAACCAGCCCCAGCATTTT
TRBV27	TRBJ1-5	.	.	CASSLGGVGQPQHF	TGTGCCAGCAGTTTAGGAGGAGTCGGTCAGCCCCAGCATTTT
TRBV7-2	TRBJ2-1	.	.	CASSLAGSGEQFF	TGTGCCAGCAGCTTAGCCGGGAGCGGTGAGCAGTTCTTC
TRBV6-1	TRBJ1-1	many	TRBD1	CASRGQGAGTEAFF	TGTGCCAGCAGGGGCCAGGGGGCGGGCACTGAAGCTTTCTTT
TRBV27	TRBJ2-1	few	.	CASSLLGEYNEQFF	TGTGCCAGCAGTTTACTCGGCGAATACAATGAGCAGTTCTTC
TRBV18	TRBJ2-5	few	TRBD1	CASSPRSDRAIQETQYF	TGTGCCAGCTCACCACGGTCGGACAGGGCGATCCAAGAGACCCAGTACTTC
TRBV12-3/TRBV12-4	TRBJ1-2	.	.	CASSGGANYGYTF	TGTGCCAGCAGCGGGGGAGCGAACTATGGCTACACCTTC
TRBV9	TRBJ1-1	.	TRBD1	CASSRGTATEAFF	TGTGCCAGCAGCCGCGGGACAGCAACTGAAGCTTTCTTT
TRBV12-3/TRBV12-4	TRBJ2-1	.	TRBD2	CASSPDRGAGGRDSYNEQFF	TGTGCCAGCAGTCCCGATAGGGGCGCGGGGGGGCGGGACTCCTACAATGAGCAGTTCTTC
TRBV6-1	TRBJ2-7	.	TRBD1	CASSPFLFRDSSYEQYF	TGTGCCAGCAGCCCCTTTCTCTTCCGGGACAGTTCCTACGAGCAGTACTTC
TRBV28	TRBJ1-5	.	.	CASSLGVQPQHF	TGTGCCAGCAGTTTAGGGGTCCAGCCCCAGCATTTT
TRBV9	TRBJ2-3	.	.	CASSVEGDSTDTQYF	TGTGCCAGCAGCGTAGAAGGGGACAGCACAGATACGCAGTATTTT
TRBV4-3	TRBJ1-1	few	.	CASSQDPARGNTEAFF	TGCGCCAGCAGCCAAGATCCCGCCAGGGGGAACACTGAAGCTTTCTTT
TRBV7-9	TRBJ1-1	.	.	CASSLEERTEAFF	TGTGCCAGCAGCTTAGAGGAGCGCACTGAAGCTTTCTTT
TRBV7-2	TRBJ1-5	many	.	CASSLERGPNQPQHF	TGTGCCAGCAGCTTAGAAAGGGGTCCCAATCAGCCCCAGCATTTT
TRBV4-2	TRBJ2-4	.	.	CTRRGGKNIQYF	TGTACCCGGAGGGGTGGGAAAAACATTCAGTACTTC
TRBV12-3/TRBV12-4	TRBJ1-2	few	.	CASRPGTDTNYGYTF	TGTGCCAGCAGGCCCGGGACGGATACTAACTATGGCTACACCTTC
TRBV7-3	TRBJ2-3	.	TRBD2	CASSPTSGRVTDTQYF	TGTGCCAGCAGCCCCACTAGCGGGAGGGTCACAGATACGCAGTATTTT
TRBV7-9	TRBJ1-1	few	.	CASSIGGGGSGEAFF	TGTGCCAGCAGCATCGGGGGCGGGGGATCGGGGGAAGCTTTCTTT
TRBV13	TRBJ1-1	.	.	CASSFPGSGKEAFF	TGTGCCAGCAGCTTCCCTGGGAGTGGTAAGGAAGCTTTCTTT
TRBV5-1	TRBJ2-7	few	.	CASSLWEGSEQYF	TGCGCCAGCAGCTTATGGGAAGGGAGCGAGCAGTACTTC
TRBV4-2	TRBJ2-1	few	TRBD2	CASSQKGLADEQFF	TGTGCCAGCAGCCAGAAGGGACTAGCCGATGAGCAGTTCTTC
TRBV3-1	TRBJ2-1	.	.	CASSHLGPGNEQFF	TGTGCCAGCAGCCATCTCGGCCCTGGCAATGAGCAGTTCTTC
TRBV6-1	TRBJ2-1	.	.	CASSRDKTNEQFF	TGTGCCAGCAGTAGGGATAAAACCAATGAGCAGTTCTTC
TRBV5-1	TRBJ2-7	.	TRBD1	CASSTAGQGDSYEQYF	TGCGCCAGCAGTACGGCCGGACAGGGGGACTCCTACGAGCAGTACTTC
TRBV19	TRBJ2-1	few	.	CASSAGNNEQFF	TGTGCCAGTAGTGCGGGAAACAATGAGCAGTTCTTC
TRBV7-8	TRBJ1-2	few	TRBD1	CASSPRPGQVSGGYTF	TGTGCCAGCAGCCCACGACCGGGACAGGTATCTGGCGGCTACACCTTC
TRBV29-1	TRBJ2-1	many	TRBD1	CSVVGDRGPEQFF	TGCAGCGTTGTTGGCGACAGGGGTCCTGAGCAGTTCTTC
TRBV20-1	TRBJ1-1	few	.	CSARLGLNTEAFF	TGCAGTGCTAGACTGGGTCTGAACACTGAAGCTTTCTTT
TRBV15	TRBJ1-5	few	.	CATSRDLGLFYQPQHF	TGTGCCACCAGCAGAGATCTAGGGCTCTTCTACCAGCCCCAGCATTTT
TRBV7-9	TRBJ1-2	few	TRBD1	CAVEGTGWNYGYTF	TGTGCCGTTGAAGGGACAGGGTGGAACTATGGCTACACCTTC
TRBV5-1	TRBJ1-1	.	.	CASSLGRYMNTEAFF	TGCGCCAGCAGCTTGGGACGTTATATGAACACTGAAGCTTTCTTT
TRBV5-1	TRBJ2-1	.	.	CASSLGWGVYNEQFF	TGCGCCAGCAGCTTGGGATGGGGTGTCTACAATGAGCAGTTCTTC
TRBV6-5	TRBJ2-1	few	TRBD1	CASSYAGQGYNEQFF	TGTGCCAGCAGTTACGCGGGACAGGGCTACAATGAGCAGTTCTTC
TRBV12-3/TRBV12-4	TRBJ1-1	.	TRBD1	CASSLQGAAEAFF	TGTGCCAGCAGTTTACAGGGGGCAGCTGAAGCTTTCTTT
TRBV12-3/TRBV12-4	TRBJ1-1	many	TRBD1	CASSLSVPGQPEAFF	TGTGCCAGCAGTTTATCGGTTCCGGGACAGCCTGAAGCTTTCTTT
TRBV4-2	TRBJ2-1	.	TRBD1	CASSQVTGEKYNEQFF	TGTGCCAGCAGCCAAGTAACAGGGGAAAAATACAATGAGCAGTTCTTC
TRBV20-1	TRBJ2-7	.	TRBD2	CSARAGLADSYEQYF	TGCAGTGCTAGAGCCGGACTAGCGGACTCCTACGAGCAGTACTTC
TRBV7-2	TRBJ2-7	.	TRBD1	CASSRDRARYEQYF	TGTGCCAGCAGCCGGGACAGGGCCCGCTACGAGCAGTACTTC
TRBV6-5	TRBJ2-4	few	.	CASSYRRTTNIQYF	TGTGCCAGCAGTTATCGCAGGACTACGAACATTCAGTACTTC
TRBV5-1	TRBJ2-7	many	.	CASSWGDSRSDEQYF	TGCGCCAGCAGCTGGGGGGACAGCAGGTCGGACGAGCAGTACTTC
TRBV20-1	TRBJ1-1	.	.	CSARPTNTEAFF	TGCAGTGCTAGGCCGACGAACACTGAAGCTTTCTTT
TRBV10-3	TRBJ1-5	.	TRBD1	CAISEVVGQGQPQHF	TGTGCCATCAGTGAAGTTGTGGGACAGGGTCAGCCCCAGCATTTT
TRBV12-3/TRBV12-4	TRBJ2-7	many	.	CASSFFLTDYEQYF	TGTGCCAGCAGTTTTTTCCTAACAGACTACGAGCAGTACTTC